The 15 T cell receptor beta chains below come from one sample, sequenced in a study of blood T cell repertoires in COVID-19. The assay was immunoSEQ multiplex PCR, and TCRdb's table has in-frame clones only and misses some. The table shows more than 100,000 clones, with roughly nine tenths occurring only once. Sequencing was performed on peripheral blood. These receptors came from a woman of 80 years or more in a cohort sampled during active COVID-19.

The J gene is TRBJ2-1, the V gene TRBV5-6; D is unclear. This CDR3 spans 14 amino acids. Deletions cut 4 bases from V and 12 bases from J, with 20 bases between. CDR1 and CDR2 from the germline V gene are SGHDT and YYEEEE. The CDR3 region is CASSPFSLLSGQFF. CDR3 bases: TGTGCCAGCAGCCCCTTTTCTTTGCTTTCAGGGCAGTTCTTC.

The chain is built from TRBV10-2 and TRBJ2-5; 10 positions match TRBD2. The germline gives CDR1 WSHSY, CDR2 SAAADI. The CDR3 runs 11 residues. CDR3 residues: CAAGGQETQYF. The CDR3 DNA reads TGCGCAGCGGGGGGGCAAGAGACCCAGTACTTC.

The chain has TRBV24-1 and TRBJ2-7; possible D gene TRBD1, 6 bases. V shed 9 bases and J shed 4 bases, with 15 bases lying between them. CDR1 and CDR2 from the germline V gene are KGHDR and SFDVKD. The CDR3 contains 13 residues. This CDR3 is CATARQVDYEQYF. The CDR3 DNA reads TGTGCCACCGCACGACAGGTAGATTACGAGCAGTACTTC.

CDR3 sequence reads: CASSLVSGNLNEQFF. CDR3 in DNA: TGTGCCAGCAGCTTAGTGAGCGGGAACCTCAATGAGCAGTTCTTC. The chain carries TRBV7-9 and TRBJ2-1; 7 bases match TRBD2. This CDR3 is built from 15 residues. The V gene end was trimmed by 1 base and the J gene end by 6 bases; junction bases not matched to a gene: 6. In germline, CDR1 is SEHNR, CDR2 FQNEAQ (reference sequence).

The gene calls are TRBV6-2 or TRBV6-3 and TRBJ1-1, with a weak D call TRBD1 (6 bases). The CDR3 length is 17 residues. The V end lost 0 bases, the J end lost 3 bases, and 17 bases lay between the germline ends. Germline-derived CDR1 and CDR2 are MNHEY and SVGEGT. In nucleotides, the CDR3 is TGTGCCAGCAGTTACTCGAGGGGGGGCAGGCCCGACACTGAAGCTTTCTTT. Translated, it gives CASSYSRGGRPDTEAFF.

The chain is built from TRBV7-9 and TRBJ2-7, with 9 bases fitting TRBD1. The CDR3 runs to 14 residues. Germline CDR1 SEHNR, CDR2 FQNEAQ (reference sequence). With 1 base clipped from V and 2 bases from J, the junction kept 0 bases outside the gene matches. The DNA for the CDR3 is TGTGCCAGCAGCTTAGGGACAGGGGCCTACGAGCAGTACTTC. Encoded protein: CASSLGTGAYEQYF.

This chain joins TRBV7-6 and TRBJ2-1, with 7 positions matching TRBD2. Trimming took 2 bases from V and 5 from J; bases not matched to a gene: 3. The CDR3 has 14 amino acids. CDR1 is SGHVS, CDR2 FNYEAQ, per germline. Here the CDR3 DNA reads TGTGCCAGCAGCTTACTCGGGACTAACAATGAGCAGTTCTTC. Its translation: CASSLLGTNNEQFF.

This chain links TRBV7-2 with TRBJ2-7; D is uncertain. The ends were cut back, 4 bases at V and 3 bases at J, with 10 bases in the middle. The CDR3 totals 13 residues. CDR1 SGHTA and CDR2 FQGNSA come from the germline V gene. Written as DNA, the CDR3 is TGTGCCAGCAGCTATAGCTTTGGCTACGAGCAGTACTTC. It encodes CASSYSFGYEQYF.

The V call is TRBV7-3, the J call TRBJ2-1, with 8 bases identical to TRBD1. Germline values: CDR1 SGHTA, CDR2 FQGTGA. Trimming removed 4 bases from V and 6 bases from J; junction bases left unmatched: 5. CDR3 length: 14 amino acids. The CDR3 loop is CASSSSQGANEQFF. CDR3 sequence (DNA): TGTGCCAGCAGCTCTTCCCAGGGGGCCAATGAGCAGTTCTTC.

The chain uses TRBV3-1 (or the pseudogene TRBV3-2) and TRBJ1-1; 9 bases map to TRBD1. Trimming removed 3 bases from V and 8 bases from J; junction bases left unmatched: 1. CDR1 and CDR2 from the germline V gene are LGHDT and YNNKEL (reference sequence). This CDR3 has 12 residues. The CDR3 is CASSQGTGEAFF. Here the CDR3 DNA reads TGTGCCAGCAGCCAGGGGACAGGGGAAGCTTTCTTT.

Regarding this clone: One end of the junction varies from germline; a read error may be responsible. CDR3 loop: CAGSIFGGDTQYF. CDR3 nucleotide sequence: TGTGCCGGCAGCATATTTGGAGGCGATACGCAGTATTTT. This sequence joins TRBV5-4 and TRBJ2-3, with a possible D match to TRBD2 (5 bases). This CDR3 spans 13 amino acids. Germline-derived CDR1 and CDR2 are SGHNT and YYREEE (reference sequence).

The gene calls are TRBV25-1 and TRBJ1-2, with TRBD1 as a possible D gene (5 bases). Germline assignment: CDR1 MGHDK and CDR2 SYGVNS. V was pared by 3 bases and J by 8 bases, with 10 bases between. The length of the CDR3 is 12 residues. CDR3: CASSDYRRGYTF. CDR3 sequence (DNA): TGTGCCAGCAGTGATTACAGGCGGGGCTACACCTTC.

J is TRBJ2-7 and V is TRBV4-1; 11 bases are a match to TRBD1. Unmatched junction bases numbered 7, after V lost 6 bases and J lost 3 bases. The CDR3 consists of 15 residues. Germline CDR1 reads MGHRA; CDR2 reads YSYEKL. The CDR3 sequence: CASRGTGTGGYEQYF. As DNA, the CDR3 is TGCGCCAGCAGGGGAACCGGGACAGGGGGCTACGAGCAGTACTTC.

This rearrangement joins TRBV3-1 (or the pseudogene TRBV3-2) to TRBJ1-5; unclear D gene. V was shortened by 5 bases and J by 0 bases, with 11 bases between the two germline ends. The CDR3 sequence is 15 residues long. Germline V gene data show CDR1 as LGHDT and CDR2 as YNNKEL (reference sequence). This CDR3 is CASSTSGGSNQPQHF. The DNA for the CDR3 is TGTGCCAGCAGCACCTCCGGAGGTAGCAATCAGCCCCAGCATTTT.

The chain joins TRBV2 to TRBJ2-7, with D hard to call. Trimming stripped 8 bases from V and 5 bases from J, with 13 bases between. The CDR3 has 12 amino acids. Germline V CDR1 and CDR2: SNHLY, FYNNEI. Here the CDR3 DNA reads TGTGCCAGCCTGGCAGGCCCCCACGAGCAGTACTTC. It encodes CASLAGPHEQYF.